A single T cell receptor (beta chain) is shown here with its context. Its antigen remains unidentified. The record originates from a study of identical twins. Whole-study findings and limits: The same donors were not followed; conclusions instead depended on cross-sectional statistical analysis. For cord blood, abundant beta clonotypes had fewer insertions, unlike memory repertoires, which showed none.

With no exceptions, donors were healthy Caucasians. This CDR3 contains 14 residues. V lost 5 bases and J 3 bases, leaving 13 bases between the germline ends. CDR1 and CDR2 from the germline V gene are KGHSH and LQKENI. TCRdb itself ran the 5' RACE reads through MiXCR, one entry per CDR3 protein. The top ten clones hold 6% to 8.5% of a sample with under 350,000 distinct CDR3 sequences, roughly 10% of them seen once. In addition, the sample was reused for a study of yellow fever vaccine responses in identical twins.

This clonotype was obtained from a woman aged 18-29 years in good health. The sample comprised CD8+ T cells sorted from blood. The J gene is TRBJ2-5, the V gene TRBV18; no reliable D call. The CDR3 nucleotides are TGTGCCAGCTCATCGTGGTTAAGTAAAGAGACCCAGTACTTC. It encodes CASSSWLSKETQYF. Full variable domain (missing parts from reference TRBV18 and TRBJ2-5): NAGVMQNPRHLVRRRGQEARLRCSPMKGHSHVYWYRQLPEEGLKFMVYLQKENIIDESGMPKERFSAEFPKEGPSILRIQQVVRGDSAAYFCASSSWLSKETQYFGPGTRLLVL.